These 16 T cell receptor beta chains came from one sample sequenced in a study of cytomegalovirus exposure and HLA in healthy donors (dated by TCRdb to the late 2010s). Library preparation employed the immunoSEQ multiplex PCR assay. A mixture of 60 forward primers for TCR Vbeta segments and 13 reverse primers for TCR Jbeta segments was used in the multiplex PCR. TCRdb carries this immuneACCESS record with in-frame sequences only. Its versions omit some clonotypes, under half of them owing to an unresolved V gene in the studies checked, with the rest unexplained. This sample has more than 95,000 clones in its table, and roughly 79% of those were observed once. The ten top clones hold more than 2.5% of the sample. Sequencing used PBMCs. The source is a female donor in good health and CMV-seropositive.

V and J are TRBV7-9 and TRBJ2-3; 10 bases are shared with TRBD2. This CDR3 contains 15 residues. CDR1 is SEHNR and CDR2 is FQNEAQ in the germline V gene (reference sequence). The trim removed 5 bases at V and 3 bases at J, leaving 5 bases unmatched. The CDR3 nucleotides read TGTGCCAGCAGCCCTGAGCGGGGGGGTACAGATACGCAGTATTTT. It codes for CASSPERGGTDTQYF. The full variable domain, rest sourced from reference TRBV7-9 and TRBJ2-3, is DTGVSQNPRHKITKRGQNVTFRCDPISEHNRLYWYRQTLGQGPEFLTYFQNEAQLEKSRLLSDRFSAERPKGSFSTLEIQRTEQGDSAMYLCASSPERGGTDTQYFGPGTRLTVL.

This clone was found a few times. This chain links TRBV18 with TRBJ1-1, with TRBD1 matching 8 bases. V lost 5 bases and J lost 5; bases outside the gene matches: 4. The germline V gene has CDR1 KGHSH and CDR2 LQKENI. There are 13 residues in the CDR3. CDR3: CASSMTGDTEAFF. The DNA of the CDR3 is TGTGCCAGCTCAATGACAGGGGATACTGAAGCTTTCTTT.

The CDR3: CASSESETGNQPQHF. The CDR3 coding sequence is TGCGCCAGCAGTGAGTCGGAGACAGGGAATCAGCCCCAGCATTTT. The chain links TRBV10-1 to TRBJ1-5; 7 nucleotides line up with TRBD1. This CDR3 is built from 15 residues. In germline, CDR1 is WNHNN, CDR2 SYGVQD (reference sequence). Trimming cost V 0 bases and J 4 bases; bases outside gene matches: 3.

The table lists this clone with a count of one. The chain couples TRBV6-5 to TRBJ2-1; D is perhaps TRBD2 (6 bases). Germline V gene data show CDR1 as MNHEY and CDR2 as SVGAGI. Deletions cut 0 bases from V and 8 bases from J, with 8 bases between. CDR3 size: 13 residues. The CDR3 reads CASSYSRRDEQFF. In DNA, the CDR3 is TGTGCCAGCAGTTACTCACGGAGGGATGAGCAGTTCTTC.

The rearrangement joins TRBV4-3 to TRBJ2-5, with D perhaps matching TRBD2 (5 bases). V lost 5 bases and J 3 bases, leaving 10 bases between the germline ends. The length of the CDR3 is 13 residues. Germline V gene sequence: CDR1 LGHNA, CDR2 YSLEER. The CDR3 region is CASSGGLKETQYF. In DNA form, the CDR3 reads TGCGCCAGCAGCGGAGGATTAAAAGAGACCCAGTACTTC.

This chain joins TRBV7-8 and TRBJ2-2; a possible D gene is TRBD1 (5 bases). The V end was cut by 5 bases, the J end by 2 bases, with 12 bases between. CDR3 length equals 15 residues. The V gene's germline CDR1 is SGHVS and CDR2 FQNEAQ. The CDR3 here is CASSHGASNTGELFF. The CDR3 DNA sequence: TGTGCCAGCAGCCATGGGGCTAGTAACACCGGGGAGCTGTTTTTT.

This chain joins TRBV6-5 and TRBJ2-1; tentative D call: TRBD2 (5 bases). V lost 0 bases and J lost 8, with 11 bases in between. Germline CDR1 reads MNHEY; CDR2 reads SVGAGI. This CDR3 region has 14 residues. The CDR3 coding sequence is TGTGCCAGCAGTTACTCGCGAGGGTGGGATGAGCAGTTCTTC. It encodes CASSYSRGWDEQFF.

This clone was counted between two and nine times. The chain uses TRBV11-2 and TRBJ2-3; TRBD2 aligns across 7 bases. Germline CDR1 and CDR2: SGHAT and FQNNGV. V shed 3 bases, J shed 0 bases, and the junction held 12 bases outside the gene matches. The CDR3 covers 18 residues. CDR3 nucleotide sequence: TGTGCCAGCAGCTTCGGGGCGGGAGCTTCAACCAGCACAGATACGCAGTATTTT. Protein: CASSFGAGASTSTDTQYF.

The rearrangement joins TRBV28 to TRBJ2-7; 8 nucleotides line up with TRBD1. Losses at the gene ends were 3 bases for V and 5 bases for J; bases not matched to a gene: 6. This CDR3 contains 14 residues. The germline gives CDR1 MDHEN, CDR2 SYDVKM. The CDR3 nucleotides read TGTGCCAGCAGTTTGAGACAGGGGAGAAACGAGCAGTACTTC. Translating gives CASSLRQGRNEQYF.

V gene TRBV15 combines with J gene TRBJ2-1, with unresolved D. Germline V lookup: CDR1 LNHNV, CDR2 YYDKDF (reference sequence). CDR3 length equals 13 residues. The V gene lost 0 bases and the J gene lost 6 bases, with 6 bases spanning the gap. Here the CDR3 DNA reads TGTGCCACCAGCAGAGATCCTAGCAATGAGCAGTTCTTC. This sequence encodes CATSRDPSNEQFF.

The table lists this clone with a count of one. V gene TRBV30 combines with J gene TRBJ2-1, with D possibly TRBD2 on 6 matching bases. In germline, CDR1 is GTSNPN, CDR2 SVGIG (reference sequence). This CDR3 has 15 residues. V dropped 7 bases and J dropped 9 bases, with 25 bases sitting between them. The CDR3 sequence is CASREVGLRASEQFF. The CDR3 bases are TGTGCCTCCCGCGAGGTTGGACTAAGAGCCAGTGAGCAGTTCTTC.

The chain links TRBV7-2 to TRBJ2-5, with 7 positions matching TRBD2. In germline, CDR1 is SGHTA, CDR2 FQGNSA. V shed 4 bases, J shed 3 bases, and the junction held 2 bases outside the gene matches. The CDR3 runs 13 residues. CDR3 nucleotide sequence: TGTGCCAGCAGCTCCCGGGGGGAAGAGACCCAGTACTTC. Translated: CASSSRGEETQYF.

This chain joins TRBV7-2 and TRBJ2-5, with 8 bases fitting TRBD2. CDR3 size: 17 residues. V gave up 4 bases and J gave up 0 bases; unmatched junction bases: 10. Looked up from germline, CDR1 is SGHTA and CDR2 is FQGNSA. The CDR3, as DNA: TGTGCCAGCAGCTCCGGGACTAGATTTTGGGACCAAGAGACCCAGTACTTC. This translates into CASSSGTRFWDQETQYF.

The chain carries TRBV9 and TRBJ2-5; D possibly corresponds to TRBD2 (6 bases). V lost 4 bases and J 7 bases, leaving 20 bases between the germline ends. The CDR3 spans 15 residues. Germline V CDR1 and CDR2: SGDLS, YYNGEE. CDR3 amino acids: CASSQREAETGTQYF. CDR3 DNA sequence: TGTGCCAGCAGCCAAAGGGAGGCTGAGACCGGGACCCAGTACTTC. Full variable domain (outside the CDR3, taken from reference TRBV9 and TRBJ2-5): DSGVTQTPKHLITATGQRVTLRCSPRSGDLSVYWYQQSLDQGLQFLIQYYNGEERAKGNILERFSAQQFPDLHSELNLSSLELGDSALYFCASSQREAETGTQYFGPGTRLLVL.

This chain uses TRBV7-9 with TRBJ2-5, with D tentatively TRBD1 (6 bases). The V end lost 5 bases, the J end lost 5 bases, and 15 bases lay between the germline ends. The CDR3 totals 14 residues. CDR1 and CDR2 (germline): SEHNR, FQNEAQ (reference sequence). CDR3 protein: CASSLDGDMETQYF. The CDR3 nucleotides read TGTGCCAGCAGCCTGGATGGGGACATGGAGACCCAGTACTTC.

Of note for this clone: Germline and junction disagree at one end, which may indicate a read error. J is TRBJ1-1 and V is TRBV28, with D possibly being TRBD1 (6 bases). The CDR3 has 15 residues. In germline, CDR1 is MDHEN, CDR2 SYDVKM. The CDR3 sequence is CASSSHSRDTLNVGF. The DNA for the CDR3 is TGTGCCAGCAGTTCCCACTCACGGGACACCCTGAATGTAGGCTTT.